The next 18 T cell receptor beta chains were all read from a single sample in a study of blood T cell repertoires in COVID-19. Clones were read by immunoSEQ multiplex PCR, and TCRdb kept only the in-frame ones, dropping some. This sample has some 290,000 clones, with 90% found just once. Sequenced sample: peripheral blood. These receptors originate from a middle-aged woman with COVID-19, enrolled during active disease.

This chain connects TRBV15 to TRBJ1-3; D uncertain. The germline CDR1 and CDR2 sequences are LNHNV and YYDKDF (reference sequence). Trimming took off 8 bases at V and 3 bases at J, with 14 bases between the two ends. The length of the CDR3 is 14 residues. This CDR3 reads CATAPRGGGNTIYF. In nucleotides, the CDR3 is TGTGCCACCGCCCCCCGGGGTGGTGGAAACACCATATATTTT.

The rearrangement links TRBV30 to TRBJ1-1; 7 nucleotides agree with TRBD1. The CDR3 is 11 residues long. Germline CDR1 GTSNPN, CDR2 SVGIG (reference sequence). The V segment lost 5 bases and the J segment 8 bases; nucleotides outside the gene matches: 5. CDR3 loop: CAWVFRGEAFF. In DNA form, the CDR3 reads TGTGCCTGGGTTTTCAGGGGGGAAGCTTTCTTT.

The rearrangement joins TRBV18 to TRBJ2-5; 7 bases fit TRBD1. Germline assignment: CDR1 KGHSH and CDR2 LQKENI. The CDR3 sequence is 15 residues long. V gave up 2 bases and J gave up 4 bases; unmatched junction bases: 7. CDR3 DNA: TGTGCCAGCTCACCAAGAGGGGGCTTAGGAGAGACCCAGTACTTC. Its protein is CASSPRGGLGETQYF.

This clone showed up just a few times. The chain employs TRBV4-2 and TRBJ1-2, with 10 positions matching TRBD1. The CDR3 has 15 amino acids. V gave up 4 bases and J gave up 4 bases; unmatched junction bases: 6. Looked up from germline, CDR1 is LGHNA and CDR2 is YNFKEQ. CDR3: CASSPPGTGVYGYTF. The CDR3 region has the DNA TGTGCCAGCAGCCCCCCTGGGACAGGGGTCTATGGCTACACCTTC.

There are a few counts of this clone. The J gene is TRBJ1-5, the V gene TRBV7-6; TRBD1 aligns across 9 bases. Germline CDR1 reads SGHVS; CDR2 reads FNYEAQ. Trimming removed 0 bases from V and 5 bases from J; junction bases left unmatched: 2. The length of the CDR3 is 15 residues. The CDR3 loop reads CASSLAGQGDQPQHF. The CDR3, as DNA: TGTGCCAGCAGCTTAGCGGGACAGGGTGATCAGCCCCAGCATTTT.

The chain links TRBV6-2 or TRBV6-3 to TRBJ2-7, with D tentatively TRBD2 (5 bases). CDR3 length: 13 amino acids. Per germline, CDR1 MNHEY and CDR2 SVGEGT. Trimming took 10 bases from V and 5 from J, leaving 18 bases between them. The DNA for the CDR3 is TGTGCCACCAGCCGGAGGTCAGTCCACGAGCAGTACTTC. Protein: CATSRRSVHEQYF.

This clone was seen once. V usage is TRBV3-1 (or the pseudogene TRBV3-2) and J usage is TRBJ2-7; maybe TRBD1 (5 bases). CDR1 and CDR2 (germline): LGHDT, YNNKEL (reference sequence). The CDR3 spans 15 residues. Trimming left V 4 bases short and J 0 bases short, with 13 bases between. CDR3 amino acids: CASSLHSDSSYEQYF. In DNA form, the CDR3 reads TGTGCCAGCAGCCTCCATTCCGACAGCTCCTACGAGCAGTACTTC.

Points on this clone: Mismatch with germline at one junction end may stem from a read error. The chain recombines TRBV6-2 or TRBV6-3 with TRBJ1-2; 8 nucleotides line up with TRBD1. The CDR3 has 15 residues. Looked up from germline, CDR1 is MNHEY and CDR2 is SVGEGT. The CDR3 sequence is CASSSQGAGHYGCTF. CDR3 sequence (DNA): TGTGCCAGCAGTTCCCAGGGGGCCGGGCACTATGGCTGCACCTTC.

In its sample, this clone was seen a few times. The V call is TRBV11-2, the J call TRBJ2-1; D call uncertain. V was pared by 0 bases and J by 3 bases, with 9 bases between. The CDR3 runs 15 residues. Germline V CDR1 and CDR2: SGHAT, FQNNGV. The CDR3 DNA reads TGTGCCAGCAGCTTAGATCCAGACAACTACAATGAGCAGTTCTTC. Its protein product is CASSLDPDNYNEQFF.

V gene TRBV10-3 combines with J gene TRBJ2-3; 9 nucleotides align to TRBD2. Germline trimming cut 6 bases from V and 6 bases from J; bases unmatched to any gene: 13. CDR1 ENHRY and CDR2 SYGVKD come from the germline V gene. The CDR3 is 16 residues long. The CDR3 protein is CAISVVAGASRDTQYF. Here the CDR3 DNA reads TGTGCCATCAGCGTGGTAGCGGGAGCAAGTAGGGATACGCAGTATTTT.

The J gene is TRBJ2-1, the V gene TRBV18; 11 nucleotides align to TRBD2. V was clipped by 3 bases and J by 7 bases; unmatched bases: 14. The CDR3 spans 18 residues. Germline values: CDR1 KGHSH, CDR2 LQKENI. DNA of the CDR3: TGTGCCAGCTCACCCCTACTAGCGGGAGCTGGGCGGGGGAATGAGCAGTTCTTC. It yields the protein CASSPLLAGAGRGNEQFF.

In its sample, this clone was seen once. This chain links TRBV2 with TRBJ2-7; no definite D call. Germline lookup yields CDR1 SNHLY and CDR2 FYNNEI. Trimming left V 6 bases short and J 0 bases short, with 6 bases between. The CDR3 has 12 amino acids. The CDR3 DNA reads as TGTGCCAGCAGATTCAGCTCCTACGAGCAGTACTTC. Its translation is CASRFSSYEQYF. Full variable domain (outside the CDR3, taken from reference TRBV2 and TRBJ2-7): EPEVTQTPSHQVTQMGQEVILRCVPISNHLYFYWYRQILGQKVEFLVSFYNNEISEKSEIFDDQFSVERPDGSNFTLKIRSTKLEDSAMYFCASRFSSYEQYFGPGTRLTVT.

The chain combines TRBV7-6 with TRBJ1-5; 9 positions match TRBD1. The length of the CDR3 is 20 residues. The junction had 13 bases not matched to a gene; V was cut back by 1 base and J by 0 bases. Germline V CDR1 and CDR2: SGHVS, FNYEAQ. CDR3: CASSLDTGTGPSYSNQPQHF. CDR3 sequence (DNA): TGTGCCAGCAGCTTAGACACCGGGACAGGGCCCAGTTATAGCAATCAGCCCCAGCATTTT.

V usage is TRBV28 and J usage is TRBJ1-1; TRBD1 matches 8 bases. The V segment lost 4 bases and the J segment 5 bases; nucleotides outside the gene matches: 6. Germline CDR1 reads MDHEN; CDR2 reads SYDVKM. The CDR3 loop spans 14 amino acids. CDR3 nucleotides: TGTGCCAGCAGTTACTGGACAGGGCAAACTGAAGCTTTCTTT. Translating gives CASSYWTGQTEAFF.

This clone was counted a few times. The chain carries TRBV5-1 and TRBJ2-7; 12 nucleotides agree with TRBD2. The CDR3 length is 16 residues. Trimming cost V 1 base and J 7 bases; bases outside gene matches: 9. Germline assignment: CDR1 SGHRS and CDR2 YFSETQ. The CDR3 region has the DNA TGCGCCAGCAGCTTGTGGCTAGCGGGAGGGTCGGGGGAGCAGTACTTC. Translating gives CASSLWLAGGSGEQYF.

The chain carries TRBV5-1 and TRBJ1-5; maybe TRBD1 (6 bases). The V and J ends lost 0 bases and 5 bases respectively, with 12 bases between them. Germline-derived CDR1 and CDR2 are SGHRS and YFSETQ. CDR3 length: 15 residues. CDR3 in DNA: TGCGCCAGCAGCTTGGATTCAGGGGTGGATCAGCCCCAGCATTTT. Its protein product is CASSLDSGVDQPQHF.

The J gene is TRBJ1-1, the V gene TRBV19; D unresolved. V dropped 6 bases and J dropped 8 bases, with 13 bases sitting between them. CDR1 is LNHDA and CDR2 is SQIVND in the germline V gene (reference sequence). The CDR3 extends over 12 amino acids. CDR3 DNA: TGTGCCAGTAGACCATCTCCAGGAGAAGCTTTCTTT. Translated: CASRPSPGEAFF.

J is TRBJ2-1 and V is TRBV5-8; 11 positions match TRBD1. The CDR3 runs 19 residues. After removal of 4 bases from V and 6 bases from J, the junction contained 18 bases not matched to a gene. CDR1 is SGHTS, CDR2 YDEGEE, per germline. CDR3 in amino acids: CASSPWTGGSFFGTNEQFF. CDR3 coding DNA: TGTGCCAGCAGCCCATGGACAGGGGGCTCTTTTTTCGGGACCAATGAGCAGTTCTTC.